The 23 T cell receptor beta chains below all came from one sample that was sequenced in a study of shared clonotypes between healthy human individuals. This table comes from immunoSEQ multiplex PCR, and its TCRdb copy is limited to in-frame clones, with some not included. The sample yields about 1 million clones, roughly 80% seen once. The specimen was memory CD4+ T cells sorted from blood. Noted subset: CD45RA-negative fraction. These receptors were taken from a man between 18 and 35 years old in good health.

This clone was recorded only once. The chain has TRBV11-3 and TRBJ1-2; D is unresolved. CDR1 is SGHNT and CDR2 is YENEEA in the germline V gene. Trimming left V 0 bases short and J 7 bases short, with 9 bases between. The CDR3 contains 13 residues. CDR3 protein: CASSLDLLVGYTF. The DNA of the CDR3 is TGTGCCAGCAGCTTAGATCTCTTAGTTGGCTACACCTTC.

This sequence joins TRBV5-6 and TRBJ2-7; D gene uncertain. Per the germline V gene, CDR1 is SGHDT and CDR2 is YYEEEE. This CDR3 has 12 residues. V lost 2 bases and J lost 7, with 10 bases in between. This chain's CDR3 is CASSFGRMEQYF. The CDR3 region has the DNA TGTGCCAGCAGCTTCGGTAGGATGGAGCAGTACTTC.

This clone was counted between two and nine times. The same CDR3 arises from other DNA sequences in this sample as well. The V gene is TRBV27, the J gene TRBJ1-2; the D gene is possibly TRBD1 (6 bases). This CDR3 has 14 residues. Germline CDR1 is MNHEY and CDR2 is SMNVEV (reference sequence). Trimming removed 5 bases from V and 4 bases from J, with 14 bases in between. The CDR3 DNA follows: TGTGCCAGCAGTCCCCGTAGAGGGGGCTATGGCTACACCTTC. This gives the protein CASSPRRGGYGYTF.

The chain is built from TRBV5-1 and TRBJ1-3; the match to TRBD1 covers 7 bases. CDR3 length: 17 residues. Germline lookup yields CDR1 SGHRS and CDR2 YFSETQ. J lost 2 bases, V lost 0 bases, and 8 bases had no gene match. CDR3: CASSLDGQGVAGNTIYF. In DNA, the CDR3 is TGCGCCAGCAGCTTGGACGGGCAGGGGGTGGCTGGAAACACCATATATTTT.

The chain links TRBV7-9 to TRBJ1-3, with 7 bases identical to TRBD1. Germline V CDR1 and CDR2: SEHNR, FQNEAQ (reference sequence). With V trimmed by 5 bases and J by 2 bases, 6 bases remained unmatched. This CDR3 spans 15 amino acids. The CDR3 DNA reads TGTGCCAGCAGCACGGACAGGCTTACTGGAAACACCATATATTTT. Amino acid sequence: CASSTDRLTGNTIYF.

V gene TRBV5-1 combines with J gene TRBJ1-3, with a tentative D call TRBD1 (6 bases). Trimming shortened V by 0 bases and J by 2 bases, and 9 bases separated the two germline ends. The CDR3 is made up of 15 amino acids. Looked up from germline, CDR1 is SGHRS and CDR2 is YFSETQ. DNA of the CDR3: TGCGCCAGCAGCTTGGGAGGGGGAACTGGAAACACCATATATTTT. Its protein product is CASSLGGGTGNTIYF.

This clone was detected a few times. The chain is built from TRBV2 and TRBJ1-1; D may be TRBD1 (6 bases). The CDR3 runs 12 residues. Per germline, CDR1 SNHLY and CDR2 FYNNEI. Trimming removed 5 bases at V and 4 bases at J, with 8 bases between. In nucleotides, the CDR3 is TGTGCCAGCAGTCGGGGGCGCACTGAAGCTTTCTTT. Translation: CASSRGRTEAFF.

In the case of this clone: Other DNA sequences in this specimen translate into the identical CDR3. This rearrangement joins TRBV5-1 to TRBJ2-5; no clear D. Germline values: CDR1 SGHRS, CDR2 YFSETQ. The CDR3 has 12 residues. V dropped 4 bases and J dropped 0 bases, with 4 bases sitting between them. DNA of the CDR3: TGCGCCAGCAGCCTAAACCAAGAGACCCAGTACTTC. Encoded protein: CASSLNQETQYF.

This CDR3 is CASSLDRGEDYGYTF. Written as DNA, the CDR3 is TGTGCCAGCAGCTTAGATAGAGGGGAGGACTATGGCTACACCTTC. The rearrangement uses TRBV7-8 and TRBJ1-2; TRBD1 might be the D (5 bases). Germline-derived CDR1 and CDR2 are SGHVS and FQNEAQ. Trimming took off 1 base at V and 3 bases at J, with 12 bases between the two ends. The CDR3 spans 15 residues.

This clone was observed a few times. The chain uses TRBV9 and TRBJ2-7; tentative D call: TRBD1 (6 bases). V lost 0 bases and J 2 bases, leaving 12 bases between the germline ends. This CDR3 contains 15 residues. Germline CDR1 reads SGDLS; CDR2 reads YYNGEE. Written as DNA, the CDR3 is TGTGCCAGCAGCGTAGCCGGCAGGGGACCCTACGAGCAGTACTTC. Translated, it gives CASSVAGRGPYEQYF.

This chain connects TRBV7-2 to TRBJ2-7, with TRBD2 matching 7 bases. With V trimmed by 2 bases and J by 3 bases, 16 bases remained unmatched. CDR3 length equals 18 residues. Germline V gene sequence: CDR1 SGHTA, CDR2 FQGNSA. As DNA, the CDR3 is TGTGCCAGCAGCTTAAATCTGAAAGGCGCGGGAGAGGTCTACGAGCAGTACTTC. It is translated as CASSLNLKGAGEVYEQYF. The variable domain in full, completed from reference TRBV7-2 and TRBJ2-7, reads GAGVSQSPSNKVTEKGKDVELRCDPISGHTALYWYRQSLGQGLEFLIYFQGNSAPDKSGLPSDRFSAERTGGSVSTLTIQRTQQEDSAVYLCASSLNLKGAGEVYEQYFGPGTRLTVT.

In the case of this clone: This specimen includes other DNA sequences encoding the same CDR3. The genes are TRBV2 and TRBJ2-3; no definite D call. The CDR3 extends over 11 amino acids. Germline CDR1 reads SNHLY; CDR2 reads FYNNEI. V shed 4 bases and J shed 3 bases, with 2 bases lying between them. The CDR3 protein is CASSVTDTQYF. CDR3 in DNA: TGTGCCAGCAGTGTAACAGATACGCAGTATTTT.

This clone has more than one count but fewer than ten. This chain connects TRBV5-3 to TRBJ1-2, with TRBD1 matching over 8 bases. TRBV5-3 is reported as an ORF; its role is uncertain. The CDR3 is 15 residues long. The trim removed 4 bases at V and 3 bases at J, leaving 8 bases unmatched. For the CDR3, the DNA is TGTGCCAGAAGCCCGGACAGGGCGTTCTACTATGGCTACACCTTC. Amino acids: CARSPDRAFYYGYTF.

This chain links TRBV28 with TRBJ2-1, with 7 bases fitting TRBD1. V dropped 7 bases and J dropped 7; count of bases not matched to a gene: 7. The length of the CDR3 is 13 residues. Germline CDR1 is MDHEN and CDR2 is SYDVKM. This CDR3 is CASTKQGLNEQFF. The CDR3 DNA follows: TGTGCCAGCACAAAACAGGGGCTAAATGAGCAGTTCTTC.

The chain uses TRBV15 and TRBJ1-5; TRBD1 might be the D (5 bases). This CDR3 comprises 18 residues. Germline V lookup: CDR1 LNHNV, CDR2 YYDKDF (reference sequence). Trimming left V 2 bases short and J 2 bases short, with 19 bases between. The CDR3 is CATSRRIEAGSRNQPQHF. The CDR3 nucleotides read TGTGCCACCAGCAGACGAATCGAGGCAGGGAGTCGCAATCAGCCCCAGCATTTT. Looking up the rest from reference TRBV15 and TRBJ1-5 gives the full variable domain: DAMVIQNPRYQVTQFGKPVTLSCSQTLNHNVMYWYQQKSSQAPKLLFHYYDKDFNNEADTPDNFQSRRPNTSFCFLDIRSPGLGDTAMYLCATSRRIEAGSRNQPQHFGDGTRLSIL.

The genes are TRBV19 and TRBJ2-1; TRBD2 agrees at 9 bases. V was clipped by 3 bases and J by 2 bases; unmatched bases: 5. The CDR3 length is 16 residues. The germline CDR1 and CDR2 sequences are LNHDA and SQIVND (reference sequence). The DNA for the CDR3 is TGTGCCAGTAGTATCCGGCGGGAGGGGCCCTACAATGAGCAGTTCTTC. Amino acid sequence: CASSIRREGPYNEQFF.

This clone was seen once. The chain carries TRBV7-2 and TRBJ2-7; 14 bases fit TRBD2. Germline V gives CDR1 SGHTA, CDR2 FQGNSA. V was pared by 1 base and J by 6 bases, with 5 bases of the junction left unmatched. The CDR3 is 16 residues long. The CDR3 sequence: CASSLDGTSGSREQYF. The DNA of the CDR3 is TGTGCCAGCAGCTTAGACGGGACTAGCGGGAGCCGCGAGCAGTACTTC.

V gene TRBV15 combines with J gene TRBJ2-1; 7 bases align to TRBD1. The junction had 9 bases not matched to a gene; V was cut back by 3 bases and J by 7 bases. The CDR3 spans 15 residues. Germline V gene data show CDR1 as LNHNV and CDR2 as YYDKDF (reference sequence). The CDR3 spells CATSRARQGNNEQFF. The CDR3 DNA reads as TGTGCCACCAGCAGGGCGAGACAGGGCAATAATGAGCAGTTCTTC.

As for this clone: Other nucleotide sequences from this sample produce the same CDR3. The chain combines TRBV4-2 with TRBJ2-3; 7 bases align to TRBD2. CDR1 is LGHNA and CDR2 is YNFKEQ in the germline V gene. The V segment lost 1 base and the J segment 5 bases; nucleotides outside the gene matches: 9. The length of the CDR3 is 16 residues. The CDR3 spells CASSQVSVRGGDTQYF. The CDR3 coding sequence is TGTGCCAGCAGCCAAGTCTCAGTCCGCGGGGGAGATACGCAGTATTTT.

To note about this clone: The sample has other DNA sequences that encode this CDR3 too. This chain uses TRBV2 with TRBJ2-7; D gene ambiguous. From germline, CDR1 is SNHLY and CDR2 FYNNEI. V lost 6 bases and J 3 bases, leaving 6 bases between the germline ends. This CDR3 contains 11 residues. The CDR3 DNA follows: TGTGCCAGCAGGCTTAGCTACGAGCAGTACTTC. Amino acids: CASRLSYEQYF.

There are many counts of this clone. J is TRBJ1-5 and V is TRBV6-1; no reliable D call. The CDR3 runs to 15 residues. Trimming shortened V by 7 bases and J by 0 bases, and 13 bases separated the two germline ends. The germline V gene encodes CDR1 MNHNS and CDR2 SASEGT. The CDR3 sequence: CASNAEPFSNQPQHF. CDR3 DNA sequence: TGTGCCAGCAACGCAGAGCCCTTTAGCAATCAGCCCCAGCATTTT.

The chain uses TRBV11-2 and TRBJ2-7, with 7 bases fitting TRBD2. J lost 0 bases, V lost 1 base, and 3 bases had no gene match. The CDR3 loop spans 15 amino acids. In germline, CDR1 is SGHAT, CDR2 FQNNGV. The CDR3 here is CASSLAAGSSYEQYF. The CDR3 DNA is TGTGCCAGCAGCTTAGCAGCGGGATCCTCCTACGAGCAGTACTTC.

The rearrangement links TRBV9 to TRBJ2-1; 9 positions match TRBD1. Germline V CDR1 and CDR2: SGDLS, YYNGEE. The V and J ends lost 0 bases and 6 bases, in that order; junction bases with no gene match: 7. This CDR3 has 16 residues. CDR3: CASSVEGTGYINEQFF. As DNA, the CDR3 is TGTGCCAGCAGCGTAGAAGGGACAGGGTACATCAATGAGCAGTTCTTC.